This T cell receptor beta chain was captured by sequencing in a study of T cell changes during pregnancy in multiple sclerosis. Sequenced by immunoSEQ multiplex PCR; TCRdb stores in-frame clones only, minus some. The table shows 90,000 or so clones, with around 94% occurring only once. The sequences come from peripheral blood, collected after pregnancy. The source is a female donor in good health, enrolled as a control in a pregnancy study.

The CDR3 sequence is CASSLGGGTEAFF. CDR3 DNA: TGTGCCAGCAGCCTAGGGGGCGGAACTGAAGCTTTCTTT. The chain links TRBV5-6 to TRBJ1-1; TRBD1 aligns across 7 bases. V lost 4 bases and J lost 5; bases outside the gene matches: 5. Germline CDR1 and CDR2: SGHDT and YYEEEE. CDR3 length: 13 residues.